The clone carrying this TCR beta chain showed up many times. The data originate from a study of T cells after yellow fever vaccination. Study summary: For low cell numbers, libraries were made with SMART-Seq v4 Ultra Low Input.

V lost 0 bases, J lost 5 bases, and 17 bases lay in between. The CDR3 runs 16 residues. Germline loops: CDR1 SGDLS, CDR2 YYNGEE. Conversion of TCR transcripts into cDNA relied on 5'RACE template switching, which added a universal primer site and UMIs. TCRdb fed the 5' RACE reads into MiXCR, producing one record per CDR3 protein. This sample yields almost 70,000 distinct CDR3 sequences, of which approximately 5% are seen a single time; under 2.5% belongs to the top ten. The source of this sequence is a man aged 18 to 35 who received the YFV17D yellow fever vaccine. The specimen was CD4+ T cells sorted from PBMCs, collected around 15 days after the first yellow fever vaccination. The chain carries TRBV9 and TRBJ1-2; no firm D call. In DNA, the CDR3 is TGTGCCAGCAGCGTAGAATATCCGGAGGGCCGTTATGGCTACACCTTC. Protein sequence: CASSVEYPEGRYGYTF.